Presented here are 16 T cell receptor beta chains from one specimen sequenced in a study of cytomegalovirus exposure and HLA in healthy donors. This table comes from immunoSEQ multiplex PCR, and its TCRdb copy is limited to in-frame clones, with some not included. The repertoire includes tens of thousands of clones, roughly 93% of them detected once, and 2.1% sits in the top ten. Source material: PBMCs. These receptors all come from a man aged 25 to 40 in good health and CMV-seronegative.

This clone was observed once. The chain recombines TRBV7-3 with TRBJ2-1; 10 nucleotides line up with TRBD2. V lost 0 bases, J lost 10 bases, and 12 bases stayed unmatched. The CDR3 runs to 17 residues. CDR1 is SGHTA, CDR2 FQGTGA, per germline. The CDR3 reads CASSLTRASGRKGEQFF. The CDR3 DNA is TGTGCCAGCAGCTTAACTAGGGCTAGCGGGAGAAAGGGCGAGCAGTTCTTC.

The V call is TRBV5-1, the J call TRBJ2-3, with TRBD1 identical over 9 bases. V dropped 4 bases and J dropped 5; count of bases not matched to a gene: 5. The CDR3 consists of 14 residues. Germline CDR1 and CDR2: SGHRS and YFSETQ. This chain's CDR3 is CASSGGQGGDTQYF. The CDR3 coding sequence is TGCGCCAGCAGCGGGGGACAGGGAGGAGATACGCAGTATTTT.

The J gene is TRBJ2-5, the V gene TRBV5-8, with TRBD2 matching 11 bases. The CDR3 is made up of 18 amino acids. With V trimmed by 0 bases and J by 2 bases, 9 bases remained unmatched. CDR1 and CDR2 (germline): SGHTS, YDEGEE. In nucleotides, the CDR3 is TGTGCCAGCAGCTTGGGGCTAGCGGGAGGATCGAGGCAAGAGACCCAGTACTTC. Translating gives CASSLGLAGGSRQETQYF.

V is TRBV27 and J is TRBJ2-3, with D uncertain. The germline CDR1 and CDR2 sequences are MNHEY and SMNVEV (reference sequence). The CDR3 sequence is 17 residues long. The V end lost 1 base, the J end lost 1 base, and 15 bases lay between the germline ends. The CDR3 DNA reads TGTGCCAGCAGTTTATACAGTGGTCGAGTGGGCACAGATACGCAGTATTTT. This sequence encodes CASSLYSGRVGTDTQYF.

V is TRBV19 and J is TRBJ2-5, with TRBD1 matching over 9 bases. CDR3 length: 15 residues. The ends lost 5 bases at V and 6 bases at J; junction bases unmatched: 10. The germline gives CDR1 LNHDA, CDR2 SQIVND (reference sequence). CDR3 sequence (DNA): TGTGCCAGTAGTGGAGGACAGGGGAAGGTTCAGACCCAGTACTTC. This gives the protein CASSGGQGKVQTQYF.

The chain joins TRBV7-3 to TRBJ2-2, with 7 bases that match TRBD1. This CDR3 spans 16 amino acids. The ends lost 5 bases at V and 4 bases at J; junction bases unmatched: 10. Looked up from germline, CDR1 is SGHTA and CDR2 is FQGTGA. The CDR3 here is CASSQNAGGRTGELFF. The CDR3 region has the DNA TGTGCCAGCAGCCAAAACGCAGGGGGTCGCACCGGGGAGCTGTTTTTT.

The chain employs TRBV27 and TRBJ2-2, with 7 nucleotides matching TRBD1. Trimming took 5 bases from V and 7 from J; bases not matched to a gene: 10. Germline CDR1 reads MNHEY; CDR2 reads SMNVEV (reference sequence). CDR3 length: 15 residues. The CDR3 sequence: CASSTGTDLGGELFF. DNA of the CDR3: TGTGCCAGCAGTACCGGGACAGATCTCGGCGGGGAGCTGTTTTTT.

V gene TRBV30 combines with J gene TRBJ1-4, with 9 bases aligning to TRBD1. The CDR3 spans 19 residues. Trimming cost V 3 bases and J 8 bases; bases outside gene matches: 22. Germline V CDR1 and CDR2: GTSNPN, SVGIG (reference sequence). CDR3 in DNA: TGTGCCTGGAGGCGAACTCCGGGACAGGGTGTCTTGGTTGGGGAAAAACTGTTTTTT. It encodes CAWRRTPGQGVLVGEKLFF.

The chain combines TRBV5-1 with TRBJ2-3; a possible D gene is TRBD2 (6 bases). The CDR3 consists of 13 residues. V was trimmed by 4 bases and J by 5 bases, leaving 11 bases between them. From germline, CDR1 is SGHRS and CDR2 YFSETQ. CDR3 residues: CASSPRREDTQYF. CDR3 DNA sequence: TGCGCCAGCAGCCCGCGGAGGGAAGATACGCAGTATTTT.

The chain combines TRBV19 with TRBJ1-6, with 11 bases fitting TRBD1. Germline CDR1 reads LNHDA; CDR2 reads SQIVND (reference sequence). Trimming removed 3 bases from V and 7 bases from J; junction bases left unmatched: 2. The CDR3 is 15 residues long. CDR3 bases: TGTGCCAGTAGTATTGGGACAGGGGGGAATTCACCCCTCCACTTT. It codes for CASSIGTGGNSPLHF. Filled out from reference TRBV19 and TRBJ1-6, the complete variable domain reads DGGITQSPKYLFRKEGQNVTLSCEQNLNHDAMYWYRQDPGQGLRLIYYSQIVNDFQKGDIAEGYSVSREKKESFPLTVTSAQKNPTAFYLCASSIGTGGNSPLHFGNGTRLTVT.

Here the CDR3 DNA reads TGTGCCAGCAAAGGACAGGACAATCAGCCCCAGCATTTT. Residues: CASKGQDNQPQHF. The chain combines TRBV6-5 with TRBJ1-5; 7 nucleotides align to TRBD1. Germline assignment: CDR1 MNHEY and CDR2 SVGAGI. This CDR3 comprises 13 residues. The ends lost 7 bases at V and 3 bases at J; junction bases unmatched: 3.

The V gene is TRBV11-3, the J gene TRBJ2-1; perhaps TRBD2 as D (5 bases). Germline CDR1 SGHNT, CDR2 YENEEA. Trimming stripped 8 bases from V and 1 base from J, with 12 bases between. The CDR3 length is 14 residues. The CDR3 DNA is TGTGCCAGCTCGACGGGAACGTCCTACAATGAGCAGTTCTTC. Translating gives CASSTGTSYNEQFF.

The chain joins TRBV7-8 to TRBJ2-5; 8 nucleotides line up with TRBD2. The junction had 7 bases not matched to a gene; V was cut back by 5 bases and J by 2 bases. This CDR3 has 15 amino acids. CDR1 and CDR2 (germline): SGHVS, FQNEAQ. CDR3 loop: CASSQTSAKQETQYF. In DNA, the CDR3 is TGTGCCAGCAGCCAGACTAGCGCAAAACAAGAGACCCAGTACTTC.

This sequence joins TRBV6-5 and TRBJ1-2, with 10 bases aligning to TRBD1. V dropped 6 bases and J dropped 8; count of bases not matched to a gene: 9. CDR1 is MNHEY and CDR2 is SVGAGI in the germline V gene. The CDR3 totals 14 residues. Here the CDR3 DNA reads TGTGCCAGCAGGCCGGGACAGGGGATTTACGGCTACACCTTC. Amino acid sequence: CASRPGQGIYGYTF.

The rearrangement joins TRBV5-6 to TRBJ1-2; a weak D match, TRBD1 (5 bases). The germline V and J ends were trimmed by 4 bases and 7 bases, with 14 bases remaining between them. The V gene's germline CDR1 is SGHDT and CDR2 YYEEEE. CDR3 length equals 13 residues. The DNA for the CDR3 is TGTGCCAGCAGCCGGGGGGATTTGAGTGGCTACACCTTC. Protein product: CASSRGDLSGYTF.

V gene TRBV19 combines with J gene TRBJ1-2; perhaps TRBD1 as D (6 bases). The germline V and J ends were trimmed by 5 bases and 0 bases, with 16 bases remaining between them. This CDR3 is 16 amino acids long. CDR1 LNHDA and CDR2 SQIVND come from the germline V gene (reference sequence). The CDR3 protein is CASSPTPTGANYGYTF. In nucleotides, the CDR3 is TGTGCCAGTAGTCCTACCCCGACAGGAGCTAACTATGGCTACACCTTC.